This is a list of T cell receptor beta chains from one sample in a study of cytomegalovirus exposure and HLA in healthy donors. Method: immunoSEQ multiplex PCR; TCRdb's copy keeps in-frame clones and lacks some. The table lists fewer than 250,000 clones, over 80% of them singletons. The sample comprised PBMCs. The receptors were sampled from a woman between 25 and 40 years old in good health and CMV-seropositive. Each CDR3 is given with its conserved first and last residue. Fields, in order: J gene, V gene, D gene, clone size, CDR3 DNA, CDR3 protein. D genes are given only for firm matches. Only part of the rows carry a size: once, few, many, or a class if the clone is expanded.

TRBJ2-7 | TRBV19 | . | . | TGTGCCAGTGCTACCTACTACGAGCAGTACTTC | CASATYYEQYF
TRBJ1-3 | TRBV30 | . | . | TGTGCCTGGAGTGTTGGGCCTTCTGGAAACACCATATATTTT | CAWSVGPSGNTIYF
TRBJ2-5 | TRBV7-9 | . | . | TGTGCCAGCAGCTTAGTGGGGGGCCCTCAGACCCAGTACTTC | CASSLVGGPQTQYF
TRBJ1-2 | TRBV9 | . | . | TGTGCCAGCAGCCCGGGACCGCTTGGCTACACCTTC | CASSPGPLGYTF
TRBJ2-6 | TRBV6-6 | . | . | TGTGCCAGCAGTTACGTTAGGTCTGGGGCCAACGTCCTGACTTTC | CASSYVRSGANVLTF
TRBJ2-7 | TRBV5-1 | . | . | TGCGCCAGCAGACTGGGCTACGAGCAGTACTTC | CASRLGYEQYF
TRBJ2-1 | TRBV11-3 | . | . | TGTGCCAGCAGCTTAGTTGCCAATGAGCAGTTCTTC | CASSLVANEQFF
TRBJ2-5 | TRBV27 | TRBD2 | . | TGTGCCAGCGGCGGGAGCGGACTAGAGACCCAGTACTTC | CASGGSGLETQYF
TRBJ2-3 | TRBV5-1 | TRBD2 | . | TGCGCCAGCAGCCGTGTAAAAGCGGGAGGCACAGATACGCAGTATTTT | CASSRVKAGGTDTQYF
TRBJ2-3 | TRBV29-1 | . | . | TGCAGCGTTGAGTCTATCGGGGACAGCACAGATACGCAGTATTTT | CSVESIGDSTDTQYF
TRBJ1-2 | TRBV27 | . | once | TGTGCCAGCAAGGGATGGAGCGGCTACACCTTC | CASKGWSGYTF
TRBJ1-3 | TRBV4-3 | . | . | TGCGCCAGCAGCCAAGATCGGAACACCATATATTTT | CASSQDRNTIYF
TRBJ1-4 | TRBV19 | . | . | TGTGCCAGCGGACAGCCTAATGAAAAACTGTTTTTT | CASGQPNEKLFF
TRBJ2-6 | TRBV4-1 | . | . | TGCGCCAGCAGCCAAGTGGAAGGTCTAGGGGCCAACGTCCTGACTTTC | CASSQVEGLGANVLTF
TRBJ2-7 | TRBV30 | . | . | TGTGCCTGGAGTGTAGCGGCAGGGCGGACTGTGGCAGCTCCTAATGAGCAGTACTTC | CAWSVAAGRTVAAPNEQYF
TRBJ1-2 | TRBV7-6 | . | . | TGTGCCAGCAGCCAAGGGACCAACTATGGCTACACCTTC | CASSQGTNYGYTF
TRBJ1-4 | TRBV30 | . | . | TGTGCCTGTTCCCCCGAAAGTAATGAAAAACTGTTTTTT | CACSPESNEKLFF
TRBJ2-1 | TRBV5-6 | . | . | TGTGCCAGCAGCTTGTCGGCGGGACGCTCCTACAATGAGCAGTTCTTC | CASSLSAGRSYNEQFF